The 18 T cell receptor beta chains given below trace back to one sample, sequenced in a study of cytomegalovirus exposure and HLA in healthy donors. It was with 60 Vbeta and 13 Jbeta primers that the PCR ran. Method: immunoSEQ multiplex PCR; TCRdb's copy keeps in-frame clones and lacks some. Here the sample spans more than 80,000 clones, roughly 63% being singletons. The sequencing sample was made of PBMCs. The receptors derive from a woman between 35 and 50 years old in good health and CMV-seropositive.

The rearrangement joins TRBV10-1 to TRBJ1-5; the D is unclear. Germline V gene lookup returns CDR1 WNHNN and CDR2 SYGVQD (reference sequence). The CDR3 runs to 14 residues. V lost 4 bases and J lost 4, with 11 bases in between. The CDR3 spells CASSATDRNQPQHF. The DNA for the CDR3 is TGCGCCAGCAGTGCAACCGATCGGAATCAGCCCCAGCATTTT.

This clone was detected a few times. The chain carries TRBV6-1 and TRBJ1-5; D may be TRBD1 (5 bases). The CDR3 is 13 amino acids. Germline CDR1 is MNHNS and CDR2 is SASEGT. V lost 2 bases and J 7 bases, leaving 9 bases between the germline ends. The CDR3 region is CASSEQGRQPQHF. In DNA, the CDR3 is TGTGCCAGCAGTGAACAGGGTCGCCAGCCCCAGCATTTT.

V and J are TRBV28 and TRBJ2-2; TRBD2 is a possible D gene (6 bases). This CDR3 region has 16 residues. The germline V gene has CDR1 MDHEN and CDR2 SYDVKM. V was shortened by 7 bases and J by 1 base, with 16 bases between the two germline ends. The CDR3 protein is CASMGDLPLNTGELFF. The CDR3 DNA reads TGTGCCAGCATGGGGGACTTGCCCCTGAACACCGGGGAGCTGTTTTTT.

This clone was seen more than once but under ten times. This chain uses TRBV29-1 with TRBJ1-2; 9 bases map to TRBD1. Germline trimming cut 2 bases from V and 5 bases from J; bases unmatched to any gene: 6. The CDR3 is 14 residues long. Germline V lookup: CDR1 SQVTM, CDR2 ANQGSEA. CDR3 residues: CSVEKTGGEYGYTF. The CDR3 nucleotides are TGCAGCGTTGAAAAGACAGGGGGTGAATATGGCTACACCTTC.

The chain uses TRBV27 and TRBJ2-1, with TRBD2 matching over 9 bases. Per the germline V gene, CDR1 is MNHEY and CDR2 is SMNVEV (reference sequence). The V segment lost 5 bases and the J segment 7 bases; nucleotides outside the gene matches: 9. CDR3 length: 15 residues. CDR3 amino acids: CASSERTSVPNEQFF. The CDR3 DNA reads as TGTGCCAGCAGTGAGCGGACTAGCGTCCCGAATGAGCAGTTCTTC.

The chain joins TRBV6-5 to TRBJ1-2, with D perhaps TRBD1 (5 bases). Trimming cost V 0 bases and J 7 bases, with 9 bases left between them. This CDR3 has 13 residues. Germline V gene data show CDR1 as MNHEY and CDR2 as SVGAGI. The CDR3 is CASSYSRQGGYTF. CDR3 coding DNA: TGTGCCAGCAGTTACTCGCGGCAGGGTGGCTACACCTTC.

The chain employs TRBV9 and TRBJ1-1; 7 bases match TRBD1. This CDR3 comprises 15 residues. From germline, CDR1 is SGDLS and CDR2 YYNGEE. V shed 4 bases and J 0 bases; nucleotides not matched to a gene: 6. CDR3 DNA: TGTGCCAGCAGCCCAAGGACAGGCATGAACACTGAAGCTTTCTTT. Its translation is CASSPRTGMNTEAFF.

Details on this clone: Other DNA sequences of this sample code for an identical CDR3. The chain combines TRBV27 with TRBJ1-1, with 7 bases aligning to TRBD1. CDR1 and CDR2 (germline): MNHEY, SMNVEV (reference sequence). J was trimmed by 0 bases and V by 2 bases; bases with no gene match: 3. This CDR3 region has 15 residues. CDR3 loop: CASSLKTGMNTEAFF. DNA of the CDR3: TGTGCCAGCAGTTTAAAGACAGGGATGAACACTGAAGCTTTCTTT.

V and J are TRBV6-5 and TRBJ2-3; D might be TRBD1 (6 bases). The V end was cut by 4 bases, the J end by 0 bases, with 8 bases between. The CDR3 totals 14 residues. Germline loops: CDR1 MNHEY, CDR2 SVGAGI. The CDR3: CASSWTASTDTQYF. CDR3 coding DNA: TGTGCCAGCAGTTGGACAGCCAGCACAGATACGCAGTATTTT.

J is TRBJ1-1 and V is TRBV29-1; 7 bases fit TRBD1. The CDR3 loop spans 13 amino acids. Germline V gene data show CDR1 as SQVTM and CDR2 as ANQGSEA. V dropped 4 bases and J dropped 6; count of bases not matched to a gene: 8. The CDR3 region has the DNA TGCAGCGTTGGTAAAGACAGGGTCTCTGAAGCTTTCTTT. Protein product: CSVGKDRVSEAFF.

The chain links TRBV30 to TRBJ2-1, with 11 bases identical to TRBD2. This CDR3 comprises 15 residues. Germline-derived CDR1 and CDR2 are GTSNPN and SVGIG (reference sequence). With V trimmed by 4 bases and J by 6 bases, 8 bases remained unmatched. The CDR3 region is CAWTAGTSGFNEQFF. CDR3 DNA: TGTGCCTGGACGGCGGGGACTAGCGGCTTCAATGAGCAGTTCTTC.

The rearrangement uses TRBV29-1 and TRBJ2-3; 7 nucleotides match TRBD2. This CDR3 has 14 amino acids. Germline V gene lookup returns CDR1 SQVTM and CDR2 ANQGSEA. V lost 4 bases and J lost 2; bases outside the gene matches: 6. In nucleotides, the CDR3 is TGCAGCGTTGCAAGTGGGAGGGCCACAGATACGCAGTATTTT. Its protein is CSVASGRATDTQYF.

The CDR3 sequence is CASSLASGSHEQYF. The CDR3 bases are TGTGCCAGCAGTTTAGCTAGCGGGAGCCACGAGCAGTACTTC. V and J are TRBV28 and TRBJ2-5, with TRBD2 matching 10 bases. The DNA end lines up better with TRBJ2-7; the J call may be wrong. Per the germline V gene, CDR1 is MDHEN and CDR2 is SYDVKM. The CDR3 sequence is 14 residues long.

J is TRBJ2-1 and V is TRBV11-2, with D unclear. The CDR3 sequence is 13 residues long. Germline V CDR1 and CDR2: SGHAT, FQNNGV. V lost 1 base to trimming and J lost 6 bases, with 7 bases between them. CDR3 region: CASSLGRGNEQFF. DNA of the CDR3: TGTGCCAGCAGCTTAGGAAGAGGCAATGAGCAGTTCTTC.

The chain links TRBV4-2 to TRBJ2-5; 10 bases agree with TRBD2. The V gene's germline CDR1 is LGHNA and CDR2 YNFKEQ. The CDR3 totals 17 residues. J gave up 5 bases and V 0 bases, and 9 bases lay outside the gene matches. For the CDR3, the DNA is TGTGCCAGCAGCCAAGAAGGTGGTAGCGGGGGGAGGGAGACCCAGTACTTC. It codes for CASSQEGGSGGRETQYF.

V gene TRBV10-3 combines with J gene TRBJ2-7; the match to TRBD1 covers 9 bases. Germline CDR1 and CDR2: ENHRY and SYGVKD. Germline trimming cut 0 bases from V and 6 bases from J; bases unmatched to any gene: 12. The CDR3 runs to 17 residues. The CDR3 DNA follows: TGTGCCATCAGTGAGTCGGTCAGGGGACAGGGAACAGTCGAGCAGTACTTC. The encoded protein is CAISESVRGQGTVEQYF.

V and J are TRBV28 and TRBJ1-1, with D tentatively TRBD1 (6 bases). Germline V gene sequence: CDR1 MDHEN, CDR2 SYDVKM. V lost 2 bases, J lost 3 bases, and 13 bases lay in between. CDR3 size: 15 residues. CDR3 sequence: CASSLAGAGDTEAFF. CDR3 DNA sequence: TGTGCCAGCAGTTTAGCGGGGGCTGGCGACACTGAAGCTTTCTTT.

The J gene is TRBJ2-6, the V gene TRBV7-9; 8 positions match TRBD2. CDR1 and CDR2 from the germline V gene are SEHNR and FQNEAQ (reference sequence). V lost 5 bases and J lost 2; bases outside the gene matches: 2. This CDR3 spans 15 amino acids. CDR3 amino acids: CASSPAGAGANVLTF. The CDR3 DNA is TGTGCCAGCAGCCCAGCGGGGGCTGGGGCCAACGTCCTGACTTTC.